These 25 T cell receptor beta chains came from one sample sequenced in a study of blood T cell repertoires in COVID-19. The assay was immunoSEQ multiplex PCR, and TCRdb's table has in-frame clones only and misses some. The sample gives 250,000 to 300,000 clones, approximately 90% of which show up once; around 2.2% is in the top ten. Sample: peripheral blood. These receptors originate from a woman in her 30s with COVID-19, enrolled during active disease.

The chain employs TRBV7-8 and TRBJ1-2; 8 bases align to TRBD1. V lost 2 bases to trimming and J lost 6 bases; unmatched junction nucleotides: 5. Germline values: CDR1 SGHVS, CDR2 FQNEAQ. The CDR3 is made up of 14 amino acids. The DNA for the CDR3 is TGTGCCAGCAGCTTATTCGACAGGGGTGATGGCTACACCTTC. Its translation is CASSLFDRGDGYTF.

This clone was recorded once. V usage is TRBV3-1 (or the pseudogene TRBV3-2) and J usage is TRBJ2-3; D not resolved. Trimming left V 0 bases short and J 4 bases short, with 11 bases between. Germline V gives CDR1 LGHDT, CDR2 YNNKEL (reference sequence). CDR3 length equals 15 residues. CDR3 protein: CASSQEFLVSDTQYF. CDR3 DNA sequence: TGTGCCAGCAGCCAAGAGTTCCTAGTCTCAGATACGCAGTATTTT.

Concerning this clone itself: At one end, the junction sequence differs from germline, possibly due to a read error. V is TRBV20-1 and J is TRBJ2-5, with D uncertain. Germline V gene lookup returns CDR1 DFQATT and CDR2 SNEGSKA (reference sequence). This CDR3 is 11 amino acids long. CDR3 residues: CSAQNQETQYF. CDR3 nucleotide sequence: TGCAGTGCTCAAAACCAGGAGACCCAGTACTTC.

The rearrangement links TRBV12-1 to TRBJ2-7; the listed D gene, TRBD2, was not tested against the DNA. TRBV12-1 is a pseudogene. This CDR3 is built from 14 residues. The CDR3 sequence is CASSSGMCPYEQYF. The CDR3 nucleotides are TGTGCCAGCAGCAGCGGGATGTGTCCCTACGAGCAGTACTTC.

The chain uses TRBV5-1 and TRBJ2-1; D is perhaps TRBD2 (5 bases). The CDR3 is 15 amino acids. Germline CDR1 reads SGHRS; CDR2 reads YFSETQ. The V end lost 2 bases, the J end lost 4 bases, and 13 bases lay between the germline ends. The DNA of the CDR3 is TGCGCCAGCAGCTTAGGAGGTGATCATTACAATGAGCAGTTCTTC. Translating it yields CASSLGGDHYNEQFF.

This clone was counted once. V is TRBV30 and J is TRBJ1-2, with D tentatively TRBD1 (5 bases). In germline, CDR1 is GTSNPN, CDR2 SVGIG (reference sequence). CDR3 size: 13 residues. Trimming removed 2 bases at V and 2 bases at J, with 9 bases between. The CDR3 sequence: CAWSLPGNYGYTF. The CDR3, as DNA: TGTGCCTGGAGTTTACCAGGGAACTATGGCTACACCTTC.

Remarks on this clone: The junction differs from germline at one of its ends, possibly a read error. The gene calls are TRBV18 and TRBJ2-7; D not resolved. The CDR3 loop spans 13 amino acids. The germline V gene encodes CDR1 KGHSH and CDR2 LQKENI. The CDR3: CASSPDTSYEQYF. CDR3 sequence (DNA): TGTGCCAGCTCACCCGACACCTCCTACGAACAGTACTTC.

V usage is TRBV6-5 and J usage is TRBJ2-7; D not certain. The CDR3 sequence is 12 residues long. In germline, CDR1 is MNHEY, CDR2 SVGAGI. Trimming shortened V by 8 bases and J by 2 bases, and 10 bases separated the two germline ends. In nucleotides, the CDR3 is TGTGCCAGCTCTCGGCGGCCCTACGAGCAGTACTTC. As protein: CASSRRPYEQYF.

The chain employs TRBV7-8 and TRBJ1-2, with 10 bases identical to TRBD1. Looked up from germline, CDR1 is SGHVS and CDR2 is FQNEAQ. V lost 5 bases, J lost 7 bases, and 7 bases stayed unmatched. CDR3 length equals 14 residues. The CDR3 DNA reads TGTGCCAGCAGCCCCTCGGGACAGGGGTCTGGCTACACCTTC. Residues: CASSPSGQGSGYTF.

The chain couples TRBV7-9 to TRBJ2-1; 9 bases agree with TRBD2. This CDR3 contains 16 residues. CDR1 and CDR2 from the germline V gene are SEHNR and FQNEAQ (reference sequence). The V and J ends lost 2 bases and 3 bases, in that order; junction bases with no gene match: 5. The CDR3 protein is CASSLRETSGYNEQFF. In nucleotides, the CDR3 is TGTGCCAGCAGCTTACGTGAGACTAGCGGCTACAATGAGCAGTTCTTC.

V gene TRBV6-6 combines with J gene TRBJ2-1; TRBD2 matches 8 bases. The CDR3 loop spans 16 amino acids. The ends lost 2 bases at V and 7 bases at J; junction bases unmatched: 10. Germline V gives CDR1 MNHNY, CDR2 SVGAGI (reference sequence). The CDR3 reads CASSYAGDGRGNEQFF. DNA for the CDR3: TGTGCCAGCAGTTACGCAGGGGACGGGAGGGGAAATGAGCAGTTCTTC.

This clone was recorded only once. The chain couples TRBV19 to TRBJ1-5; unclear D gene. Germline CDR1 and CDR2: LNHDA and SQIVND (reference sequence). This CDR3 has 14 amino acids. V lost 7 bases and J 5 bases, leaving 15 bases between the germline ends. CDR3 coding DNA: TGTGCCAGTACAGGAGACGGAGGGCATCAGCCCCAGCATTTT. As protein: CASTGDGGHQPQHF.

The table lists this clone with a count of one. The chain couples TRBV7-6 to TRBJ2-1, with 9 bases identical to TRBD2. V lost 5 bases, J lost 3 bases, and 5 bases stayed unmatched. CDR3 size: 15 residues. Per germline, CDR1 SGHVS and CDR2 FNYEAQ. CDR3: CASSLIAGVYNEQFF. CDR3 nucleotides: TGTGCCAGCAGCCTTATAGCGGGAGTCTACAATGAGCAGTTCTTC.

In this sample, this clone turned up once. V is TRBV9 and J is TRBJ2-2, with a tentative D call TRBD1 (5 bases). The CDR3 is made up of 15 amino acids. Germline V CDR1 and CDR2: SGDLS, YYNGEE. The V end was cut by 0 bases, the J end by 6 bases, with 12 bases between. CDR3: CASSVDGRAAGELFF. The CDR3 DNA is TGTGCCAGCAGCGTAGATGGCAGGGCAGCCGGGGAGCTGTTTTTT. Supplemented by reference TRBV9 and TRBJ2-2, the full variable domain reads DSGVTQTPKHLITATGQRVTLRCSPRSGDLSVYWYQQSLDQGLQFLIQYYNGEERAKGNILERFSAQQFPDLHSELNLSSLELGDSALYFCASSVDGRAAGELFFGEGSRLTVL.

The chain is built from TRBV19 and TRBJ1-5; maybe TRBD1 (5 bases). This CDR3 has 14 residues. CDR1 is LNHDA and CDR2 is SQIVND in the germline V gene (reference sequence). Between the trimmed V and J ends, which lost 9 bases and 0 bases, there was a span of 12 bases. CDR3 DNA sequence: TGTGCCAGCACCCCAGGGTTTAGCAATCAGCCCCAGCATTTT. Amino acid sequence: CASTPGFSNQPQHF.

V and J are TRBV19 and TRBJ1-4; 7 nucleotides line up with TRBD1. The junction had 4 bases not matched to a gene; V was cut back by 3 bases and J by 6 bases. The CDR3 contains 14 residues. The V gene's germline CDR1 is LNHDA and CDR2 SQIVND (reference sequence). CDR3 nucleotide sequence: TGTGCCAGTAGTATCTACAGGGGTTATGAAAAACTGTTTTTT. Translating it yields CASSIYRGYEKLFF.

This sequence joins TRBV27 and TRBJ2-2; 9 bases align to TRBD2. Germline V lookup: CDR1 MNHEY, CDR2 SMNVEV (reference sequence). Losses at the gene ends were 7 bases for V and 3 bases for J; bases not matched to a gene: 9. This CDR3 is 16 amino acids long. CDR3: CASTNPGLAHTGELFF. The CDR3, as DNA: TGTGCCAGCACCAACCCGGGACTAGCCCACACCGGGGAGCTGTTTTTT.

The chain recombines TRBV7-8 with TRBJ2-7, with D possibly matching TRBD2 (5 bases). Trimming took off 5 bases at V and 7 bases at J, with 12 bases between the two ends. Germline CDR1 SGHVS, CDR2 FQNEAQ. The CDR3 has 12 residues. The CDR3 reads CASSPFPGEQYF. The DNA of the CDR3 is TGTGCCAGCAGCCCCTTCCCGGGGGAGCAGTACTTC. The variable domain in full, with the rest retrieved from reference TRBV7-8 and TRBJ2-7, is GAGVSQSPRYKVAKRGQDVALRCDPISGHVSLFWYQQALGQGPEFLTYFQNEAQLDKSGLPSDRFFAERPEGSVSTLKIQRTQQEDSAVYLCASSPFPGEQYFGPGTRLTVT.

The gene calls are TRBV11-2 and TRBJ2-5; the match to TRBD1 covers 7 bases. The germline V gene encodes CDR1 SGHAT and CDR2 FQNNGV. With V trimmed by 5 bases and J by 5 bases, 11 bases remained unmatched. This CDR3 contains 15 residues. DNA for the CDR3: TGTGCCAGCAGCCTCTCACAGGGGTCGGGGGAGACCCAGTACTTC. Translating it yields CASSLSQGSGETQYF.

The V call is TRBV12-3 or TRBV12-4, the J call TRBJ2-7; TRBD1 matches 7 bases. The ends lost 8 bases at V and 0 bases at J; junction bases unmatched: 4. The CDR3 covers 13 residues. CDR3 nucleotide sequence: TGTGCCAGCGAGGGGGCAGACTCCTACGAGCAGTACTTC. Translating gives CASEGADSYEQYF.

CDR3 sequence (DNA): TGTGCCAGCAGCTTGGCCGGGCAGGGGGCAACTAATGAAAAACTGTTTTTT. It is translated as CASSLAGQGATNEKLFF. V and J are TRBV5-4 and TRBJ1-4; 7 bases match TRBD1. This CDR3 is built from 17 residues. Per germline, CDR1 SGHNT and CDR2 YYREEE (reference sequence). Trimming removed 0 bases from V and 0 bases from J; junction bases left unmatched: 5.

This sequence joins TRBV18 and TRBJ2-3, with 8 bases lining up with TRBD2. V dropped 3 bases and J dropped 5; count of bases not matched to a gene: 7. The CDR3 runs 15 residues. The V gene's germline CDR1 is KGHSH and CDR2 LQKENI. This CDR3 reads CASSPPGGLEDTQYF. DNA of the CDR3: TGTGCCAGCTCACCCCCGGGAGGGCTTGAAGATACGCAGTATTTT.

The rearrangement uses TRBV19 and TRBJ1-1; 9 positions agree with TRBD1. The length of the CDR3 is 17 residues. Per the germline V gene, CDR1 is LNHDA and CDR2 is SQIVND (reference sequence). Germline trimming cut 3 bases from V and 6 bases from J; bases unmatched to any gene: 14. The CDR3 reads CASSMRRGGTGRAEAFF. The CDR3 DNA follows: TGTGCCAGTAGTATGAGAAGAGGCGGGACAGGGAGGGCTGAAGCTTTCTTT. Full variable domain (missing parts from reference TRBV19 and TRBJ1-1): DGGITQSPKYLFRKEGQNVTLSCEQNLNHDAMYWYRQDPGQGLRLIYYSQIVNDFQKGDIAEGYSVSREKKESFPLTVTSAQKNPTAFYLCASSMRRGGTGRAEAFFGQGTRLTVV.

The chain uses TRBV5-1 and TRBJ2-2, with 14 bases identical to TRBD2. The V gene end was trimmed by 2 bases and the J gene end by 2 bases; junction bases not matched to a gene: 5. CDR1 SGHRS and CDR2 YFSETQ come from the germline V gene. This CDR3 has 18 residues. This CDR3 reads CASSLGLAGGSNTGELFF. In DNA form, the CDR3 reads TGCGCCAGCAGCTTAGGACTAGCGGGAGGATCTAACACCGGGGAGCTGTTTTTT.

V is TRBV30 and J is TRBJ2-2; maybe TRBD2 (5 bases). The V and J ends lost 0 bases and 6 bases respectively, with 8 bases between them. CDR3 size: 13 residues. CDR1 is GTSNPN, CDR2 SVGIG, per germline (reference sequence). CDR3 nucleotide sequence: TGTGCCTGGAGTGTACGGCGGGCCGGGGAGCTGTTTTTT. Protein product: CAWSVRRAGELFF.